Listed below are T cell receptor beta chains from one sample, sequenced in a study of beta chain features in type 1 diabetes. Repertoires were generated with immunoSEQ multiplex PCR, while TCRdb's copy carries only in-frame clones and drops some. The table lists hundreds of thousands of clones, about 14% of them singletons, with around 0.1% in the top ten. Sequenced material: naive CD4+ T cells from blood. The receptors come from a man aged 18-30 years in good health. The CDR3 runs from the conserved cysteine through the conserved F or W. The D gene is left open where the match is weak. Where a row states a size, it is once, few, many or the class of an expanded clone; other rows omit it.

cdr3_nt	cdr3_aa	j_call	clone_size	d_call	v_call
TGCGCCAGCAGCTTGGCCCCTACTCAATGGTCACCCCTCCACTTT	CASSLAPTQWSPLHF	TRBJ1-6	NA	NA	TRBV5-1
TGTGCCAGCAGTCCACAGGGGTCTGTCCCCACAGATACGCAGTATTTT	CASSPQGSVPTDTQYF	TRBJ2-3	few	TRBD1	TRBV7-9
TGTGCCAGCAGTTCAAGGGGTGGGAACACTGAAGCTTTCTTT	CASSSRGGNTEAFF	TRBJ1-1	NA	NA	TRBV7-2
TGTGCCAGCAGAGACGGGCCTATCTATAATTCACCCCTCCACTTT	CASRDGPIYNSPLHF	TRBJ1-6	NA	NA	TRBV6-5
TGCGCCAGCAGGGGACAGGACAATCAGCCCCAGCATTTT	CASRGQDNQPQHF	TRBJ1-5	few	TRBD1	TRBV4-1
TGTGCCAGCAGCTTGGGAGCCATGAGCTCCTACAATGAGCAGTTCTTC	CASSLGAMSSYNEQFF	TRBJ2-1	NA	NA	TRBV5-6
TGTGCCAGCAGCGTAGGTACAGGGACTAACTATGGCTACACCTTC	CASSVGTGTNYGYTF	TRBJ1-2	few	NA	TRBV9
TGTGCCATCAGCAGGGGAATTGGCTACGAGCAGTACTTC	CAISRGIGYEQYF	TRBJ2-7	NA	NA	TRBV10-3
TGCAGCGTTGTCCTGCGCGTGACAGGGAGATGGACTGAAGCTTTCTTT	CSVVLRVTGRWTEAFF	TRBJ1-1	few	TRBD1	TRBV29-1
TGTGCCAGCGAACGGCGTGAAGAGACCCAGTACTTC	CASERREETQYF	TRBJ2-5	few	NA	TRBV18
TGTGCCAGCAGCCACCCTTGGACAGATAAGAACGAGCAGTACTTC	CASSHPWTDKNEQYF	TRBJ2-7	NA	NA	TRBV7-9
TGTGCCAGCAGTTCTCTAGCGAACTCCTACAATGAGCAGTTCTTC	CASSSLANSYNEQFF	TRBJ2-1	NA	NA	TRBV27
TGTGCCAGCAGCGTCTTAGGAGGGATCATGAACACTGAAGCTTTCTTT	CASSVLGGIMNTEAFF	TRBJ1-1	NA	NA	TRBV9
TGCGCCAGCAGCCAAGTGGGGACTAGTAACCCAGGCTACCAGGCAGATACGCAGTATTTT	CASSQVGTSNPGYQADTQYF	TRBJ2-3	few	TRBD2	TRBV4-3
TGTGCCAGCAGCCCCCAGCCGGGGCCGAATCAGCCCCAGCATTTT	CASSPQPGPNQPQHF	TRBJ1-5	NA	NA	TRBV7-2
TGTGCCTGGACCATACACTCTAACTATGGCTACACCTTC	CAWTIHSNYGYTF	TRBJ1-2	few	NA	TRBV30